This TCR beta chain appears in the sequencing data of a study of OX40 agonist ivuxolimab in advanced cancers. Study-wide results and limits: The CD4+ and CD8+ T cells in the blood had expanded clonally by week 6 at 0.1 to 3.0 mg/kg.

Using immunoSEQ multiplex PCR, the repertoire was profiled, and TCRdb retains in-frame clones only, with some absent. In the table there are 65,000 to 80,000 clones, over 90% of which are singletons. The CDR3 runs 15 residues. Germline loops: CDR1 SNHLY, CDR2 FYNNEI. Trimming stripped 3 bases from V and 0 bases from J, with 9 bases between. To note about this clone: Its matching antigen is unknown.

The V call is TRBV2, the J call TRBJ2-1; unclear D gene. The source was CD4+ or CD8+ T cells sorted from blood, collected in a trial of the OX40 agonist ivuxolimab. This receptor was identified in an adult with an advanced solid tumor such as melanoma, head and neck, liver or kidney cancer. For the CDR3, the DNA is TGTGCCAGCAGTGAGGGTCTGAGCTCCTACAATGAGCAGTTCTTC. Its translation: CASSEGLSSYNEQFF.